Presented here are 26 T cell receptor beta chains from one specimen sequenced in a study of cytomegalovirus exposure and HLA in healthy donors. Vbeta (60) and Jbeta (13) primers were used in the PCR. Sequencing was performed with immunoSEQ multiplex PCR; in TCRdb, only in-frame clones are kept and a portion is missing. The top ten hold 15% to 20% of the sample, which has some 57,000 clones, around 70% seen once. The sample consisted of PBMCs. The receptors were sampled from a woman aged 60-75 years in good health and CMV-seropositive.

This chain links TRBV28 with TRBJ1-2; 7 bases match TRBD1. Germline assignment: CDR1 MDHEN and CDR2 SYDVKM. This CDR3 has 14 amino acids. V lost 6 bases to trimming and J lost 0 bases; unmatched junction nucleotides: 4. In DNA, the CDR3 is TGTGCCAGCAGGCCAGGGACAGCTAACTATGGCTACACCTTC. Encoded protein: CASRPGTANYGYTF.

The chain combines TRBV5-5 with TRBJ2-1; D possibly corresponds to TRBD2 (5 bases). Looked up from germline, CDR1 is SGHKS and CDR2 is YYEKEE (reference sequence). The CDR3 length is 13 residues. Trimming shortened V by 4 bases and J by 3 bases, and 8 bases separated the two germline ends. CDR3 protein: CASSATIYNEQFF. CDR3 sequence (DNA): TGTGCCAGCAGCGCGACTATCTACAATGAGCAGTTCTTC.

A few counts support this clone. The chain carries TRBV2 and TRBJ2-7; tentatively, D is TRBD1 (5 bases). This CDR3 has 13 residues. Trimming shortened V by 5 bases and J by 5 bases, and 13 bases separated the two germline ends. Germline V CDR1 and CDR2: SNHLY, FYNNEI. The CDR3: CASSNDSPHEQYF. As DNA, the CDR3 is TGTGCCAGCAGTAACGACAGCCCCCACGAGCAGTACTTC.

On this clone: The sample holds other DNA sequences that translate to the same CDR3. This chain connects TRBV5-6 to TRBJ2-5; D uncertain. From germline, CDR1 is SGHDT and CDR2 YYEEEE. This CDR3 is 12 amino acids long. V dropped 2 bases and J dropped 4 bases, with 6 bases sitting between them. This CDR3 is CASSLTGETQYF. The CDR3 bases are TGTGCCAGCAGCTTAACCGGAGAGACCCAGTACTTC.

The V gene is TRBV15, the J gene TRBJ1-5, with no clear D. The CDR3 has 13 residues. Germline values: CDR1 LNHNV, CDR2 YYDKDF (reference sequence). Deletions cut 2 bases from V and 6 bases from J, with 8 bases between. As DNA, the CDR3 is TGTGCCACCAGCAGACTCGCCGGTCAGCCCCAGCATTTT. As protein: CATSRLAGQPQHF.

This sequence joins TRBV10-2 and TRBJ1-5, with a possible D match to TRBD1 (6 bases). Germline CDR1 is WSHSY and CDR2 is SAAADI. The V and J ends lost 4 bases and 4 bases respectively, with 8 bases between them. The CDR3 is made up of 13 amino acids. The CDR3 bases are TGCGCCAGCAGTGGGCAGGGGAATCAGCCCCAGCATTTT. Translation gives CASSGQGNQPQHF.

CDR3 loop: CAISEAGTGNSPLHF. The CDR3 DNA reads TGTGCCATCAGCGAGGCCGGGACAGGGAATTCACCCCTCCACTTT. The chain carries TRBV10-3 and TRBJ1-6; 9 bases are a match to TRBD1. J was trimmed by 7 bases and V by 6 bases; bases with no gene match: 7. In germline, CDR1 is ENHRY, CDR2 SYGVKD. The CDR3 consists of 15 residues.

The V and J genes are TRBV5-6 and TRBJ2-7; D is possibly TRBD2 (7 bases). The CDR3 contains 15 residues. Germline V gives CDR1 SGHDT, CDR2 YYEEEE. V lost 2 bases and J lost 5, with 17 bases in between. CDR3 in DNA: TGTGCCAGCAGCTTTTATTCTCGGGGGGCTGACGAGCAGTACTTC. It codes for CASSFYSRGADEQYF.

The chain has TRBV7-9 and TRBJ1-1; unclear D gene. This CDR3 comprises 13 residues. Germline values: CDR1 SEHNR, CDR2 FQNEAQ (reference sequence). Trimming took 1 base from V and 5 from J, leaving 8 bases between them. The CDR3 here is CASSLEGRTEAFF. CDR3 nucleotides: TGTGCCAGCAGCTTAGAAGGGAGAACTGAAGCTTTCTTT.

In this sample, this clone turned up a few times. This sequence joins TRBV7-7 and TRBJ1-6; TRBD1 matches 10 bases. The V gene's germline CDR1 is SSHAT and CDR2 FNYEAQ (reference sequence). The CDR3 is 14 residues long. V lost 4 bases to trimming and J lost 9 bases; unmatched junction nucleotides: 3. The CDR3 region is CASSSDRGLSPLHF. CDR3 nucleotides: TGTGCCAGCAGCTCCGACAGGGGGCTTTCACCCCTCCACTTT.

The chain links TRBV6-5 to TRBJ2-1; 7 nucleotides agree with TRBD2. V lost 4 bases to trimming and J lost 8 bases; unmatched junction nucleotides: 11. Germline V CDR1 and CDR2: MNHEY, SVGAGI. CDR3 size: 15 residues. CDR3 amino acids: CASSFLDPAGYEQFF. In DNA, the CDR3 is TGTGCCAGCAGTTTCCTGGACCCAGCGGGATATGAGCAGTTCTTC.

V usage is TRBV6-5 and J usage is TRBJ1-2, with TRBD1 matching over 9 bases. This CDR3 is 14 amino acids long. Germline V gives CDR1 MNHEY, CDR2 SVGAGI. With V trimmed by 5 bases and J by 6 bases, 7 bases remained unmatched. CDR3 nucleotides: TGTGCCAGCAGTGGACAGGGGCAAATGGATGGCTACACCTTC. Residues: CASSGQGQMDGYTF.

Only a few counts were recorded for this clone. The chain couples TRBV2 to TRBJ2-7, with 8 bases lining up with TRBD1. The J segment lost 2 bases and the V segment lost 6 bases, leaving 6 bases of the junction unmatched. Germline CDR1 reads SNHLY; CDR2 reads FYNNEI. The length of the CDR3 is 14 residues. The CDR3 nucleotides read TGTGCCAGCAGCGAACAGGGGGAGGCCTACGAGCAGTACTTC. Amino acids: CASSEQGEAYEQYF.

The rearrangement links TRBV10-1 to TRBJ1-2, with D possibly TRBD1 on 5 matching bases. The V end lost 3 bases, the J end lost 7 bases, and 15 bases lay between the germline ends. Germline CDR1 WNHNN, CDR2 SYGVQD (reference sequence). The CDR3 has 14 residues. DNA of the CDR3: TGCGCCAGCAGTGAAAATGGTTACGGGGGTGGCTACACCTTC. It yields the protein CASSENGYGGGYTF.

The chain uses TRBV19 and TRBJ2-7; perhaps TRBD1 as D (6 bases). With 5 bases removed from V and 4 bases from J, the gap between germline ends came to 15 bases. CDR3 length: 14 amino acids. Germline loops: CDR1 LNHDA, CDR2 SQIVND (reference sequence). The CDR3 loop reads CASSALDSLYEQYF. The CDR3 coding sequence is TGTGCCAGTAGTGCCCTGGACAGTTTATACGAGCAGTACTTC.

The V gene is TRBV13, the J gene TRBJ1-2; 7 bases fit TRBD1. The CDR3 spans 14 residues. J gave up 3 bases and V 5 bases, and 6 bases lay outside the gene matches. CDR1 PRHDT and CDR2 FYEKMQ come from the germline V gene (reference sequence). The CDR3 spells CASSHGQVDYGYTF. The CDR3, as DNA: TGTGCCAGCAGCCACGGACAGGTCGACTATGGCTACACCTTC.

V gene TRBV4-2 combines with J gene TRBJ2-3; no clear D. CDR1 and CDR2 from the germline V gene are LGHNA and YNFKEQ. The CDR3 is 14 residues long. The ends were cut back, 0 bases at V and 4 bases at J, with 8 bases in the middle. The CDR3: CASSQERRADTQYF. DNA of the CDR3: TGTGCCAGCAGCCAAGAGAGGAGAGCAGATACGCAGTATTTT.

This clone was picked up a small number of times. The V gene is TRBV30, the J gene TRBJ1-1; a possible D gene is TRBD1 (5 bases). The CDR3 covers 10 residues. V lost 4 bases and J 8 bases, leaving 8 bases between the germline ends. The germline V gene has CDR1 GTSNPN and CDR2 SVGIG (reference sequence). The CDR3 DNA reads as TGTGCCTGGAAGGCAGGGGAAGCTTTCTTT. Translated, it gives CAWKAGEAFF.

This chain uses TRBV30 with TRBJ1-5, with 7 bases identical to TRBD1. CDR1 is GTSNPN, CDR2 SVGIG, per germline (reference sequence). CDR3 length: 16 residues. The V gene end was trimmed by 3 bases and the J gene end by 4 bases; junction bases not matched to a gene: 12. CDR3 sequence: CAWSGDSQPGNQPQHF. The CDR3 nucleotides are TGTGCCTGGAGCGGGGACAGCCAACCGGGGAATCAGCCCCAGCATTTT.

The chain carries TRBV2 and TRBJ2-2; D is ambiguous. The CDR3 length is 13 residues. Trimming shortened V by 4 bases and J by 6 bases, and 9 bases separated the two germline ends. Germline V gene sequence: CDR1 SNHLY, CDR2 FYNNEI. The CDR3 DNA reads as TGTGCCAGCAGTGTCGAGCAATCCGGGGAGCTGTTTTTT. Protein: CASSVEQSGELFF.

This clone appeared a few times. V usage is TRBV6-5 and J usage is TRBJ1-1, with TRBD1 as a possible D gene (5 bases). This CDR3 is 15 amino acids long. Germline lookup yields CDR1 MNHEY and CDR2 SVGAGI. V lost 0 bases, J lost 5 bases, and 13 bases lay in between. The CDR3 reads CASSYSGPLGTEAFF. CDR3 nucleotides: TGTGCCAGCAGTTACTCGGGGCCACTTGGGACTGAAGCTTTCTTT.

V usage is TRBV5-1 and J usage is TRBJ2-7; D perhaps matches TRBD2 (5 bases). The CDR3 runs 10 residues. The V and J ends lost 7 bases and 3 bases respectively, with 5 bases between them. The germline V gene encodes CDR1 SGHRS and CDR2 YFSETQ. DNA for the CDR3: TGCGCCAGCGAGGGCTACGAGCAGTACTTC. It yields the protein CASEGYEQYF. Based on the CDR3 plus reference TRBV5-1 and TRBJ2-7, the full variable domain is KAGVTQTPRYLIKTRGQQVTLSCSPISGHRSVSWYQQTPGQGLQFLFEYFSETQRNKGNFPGRFSGRQFSNSRSEMNVSTLELGDSALYLCASEGYEQYFGPGTRLTVT.

The CDR3 spells CASSPFAGGANVLTF. In nucleotides, the CDR3 is TGTGCCAGCAGCCCGTTTGCAGGGGGGGCCAACGTCCTGACTTTC. This sequence joins TRBV7-2 and TRBJ2-6; tentative D call: TRBD1 (5 bases). Trimming removed 5 bases at V and 4 bases at J, with 12 bases between. CDR3 size: 15 residues. Germline CDR1 SGHTA, CDR2 FQGNSA. The variable domain in full, completed from reference TRBV7-2 and TRBJ2-6, reads GAGVSQSPSNKVTEKGKDVELRCDPISGHTALYWYRQSLGQGLEFLIYFQGNSAPDKSGLPSDRFSAERTGGSVSTLTIQRTQQEDSAVYLCASSPFAGGANVLTFGAGSRLTVL.

J is TRBJ2-5 and V is TRBV5-1; D gene ambiguous. Trimming cost V 1 base and J 5 bases, with 9 bases left between them. The CDR3 spans 13 residues. CDR1 and CDR2 from the germline V gene are SGHRS and YFSETQ. CDR3 sequence: CASSLSSMETQYF. CDR3 nucleotides: TGCGCCAGCAGCTTGAGTAGCATGGAGACCCAGTACTTC.

The chain carries TRBV2 and TRBJ1-2; no reliable D call. The germline V gene has CDR1 SNHLY and CDR2 FYNNEI. Trimming stripped 6 bases from V and 2 bases from J, with 16 bases between. This CDR3 comprises 15 residues. The CDR3 nucleotides read TGTGCCAGCAGCTCACGCGACTTGAGAAACTATGGCTACACCTTC. This encodes CASSSRDLRNYGYTF.

The chain has TRBV6-1 and TRBJ1-5; possibly TRBD1 for D (6 bases). Trimming took 2 bases from V and 4 from J, leaving 15 bases between them. Germline assignment: CDR1 MNHNS and CDR2 SASEGT. The CDR3 loop spans 16 amino acids. CDR3 sequence: CASSETRTVINQPQHF. The CDR3 nucleotides are TGTGCCAGCAGTGAAACGAGGACAGTTATTAATCAGCCCCAGCATTTT.